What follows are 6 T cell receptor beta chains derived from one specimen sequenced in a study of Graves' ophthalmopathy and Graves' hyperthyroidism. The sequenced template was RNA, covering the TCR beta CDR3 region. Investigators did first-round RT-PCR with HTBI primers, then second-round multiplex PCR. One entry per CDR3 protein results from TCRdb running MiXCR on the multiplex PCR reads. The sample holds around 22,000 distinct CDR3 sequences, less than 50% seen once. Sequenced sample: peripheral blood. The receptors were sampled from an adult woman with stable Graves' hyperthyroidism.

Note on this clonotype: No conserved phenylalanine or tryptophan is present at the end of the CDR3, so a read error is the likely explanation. The CDR3 here is CATGTGQNSPLHI. The DNA of the CDR3 is TGTGCCACCGGGACAGGGCAAAATTCACCCCTCCACATT. The J gene is TRBJ1-6, the V gene TRBV28; the match to TRBD1 covers 9 bases. Germline V gene data show CDR1 as MDHEN and CDR2 as SYDVKM. There are 13 residues in the CDR3. Unmatched junction bases numbered 5, after V lost 10 bases and J lost 7 bases.

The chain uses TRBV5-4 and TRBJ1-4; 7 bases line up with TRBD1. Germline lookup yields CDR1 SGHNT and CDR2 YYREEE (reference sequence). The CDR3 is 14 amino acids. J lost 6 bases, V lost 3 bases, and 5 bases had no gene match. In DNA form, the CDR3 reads TGTGCCAGCAGCTCATCCGGGACAGATGAAAAACTGTTTTTT. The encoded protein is CASSSSGTDEKLFF.

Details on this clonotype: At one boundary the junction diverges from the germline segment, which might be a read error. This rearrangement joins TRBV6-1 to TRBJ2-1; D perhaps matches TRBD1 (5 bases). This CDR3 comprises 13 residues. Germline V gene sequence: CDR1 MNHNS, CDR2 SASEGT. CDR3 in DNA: TGTGCCGGCAGGGCTGACAGTTACAATGAGCAGTCCTTC. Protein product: CAGRADSYNEQSF.

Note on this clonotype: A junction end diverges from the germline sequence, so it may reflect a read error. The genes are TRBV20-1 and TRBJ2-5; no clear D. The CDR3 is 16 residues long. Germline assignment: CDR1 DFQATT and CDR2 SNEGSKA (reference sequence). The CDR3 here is CSARSPARQDQETLCF. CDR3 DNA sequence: TGCAGTGCTAGGTCCCCCGCTAGACAAGACCAAGAGACCCTGTGCTTC.

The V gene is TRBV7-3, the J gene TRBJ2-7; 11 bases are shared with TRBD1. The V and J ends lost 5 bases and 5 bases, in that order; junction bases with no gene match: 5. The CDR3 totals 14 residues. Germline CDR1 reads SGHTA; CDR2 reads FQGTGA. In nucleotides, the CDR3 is TGTGCCAGCAGCAACGGACAGGGGGCCGACGAGCAGTACTTC. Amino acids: CASSNGQGADEQYF.

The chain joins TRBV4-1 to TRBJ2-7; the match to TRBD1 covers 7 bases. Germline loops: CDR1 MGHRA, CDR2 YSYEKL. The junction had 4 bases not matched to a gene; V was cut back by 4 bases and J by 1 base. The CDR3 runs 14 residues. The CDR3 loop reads CASSPPGQSYEQYF. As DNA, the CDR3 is TGCGCCAGCAGCCCACCGGGACAGTCCTACGAGCAGTACTTC.